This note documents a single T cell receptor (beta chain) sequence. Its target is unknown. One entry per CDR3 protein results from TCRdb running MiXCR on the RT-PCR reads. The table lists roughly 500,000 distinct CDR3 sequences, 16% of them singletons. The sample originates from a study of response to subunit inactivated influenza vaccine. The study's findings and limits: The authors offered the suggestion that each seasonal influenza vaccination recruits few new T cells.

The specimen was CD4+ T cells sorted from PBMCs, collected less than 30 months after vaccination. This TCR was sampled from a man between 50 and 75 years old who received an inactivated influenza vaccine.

This CDR3 reads CASSVQGVGNQPQHF. The CDR3 DNA reads TGTGCCAGCAGCGTCCAGGGGGTAGGGAATCAGCCCCAGCATTTT. The chain links TRBV5-6 to TRBJ1-5; 7 nucleotides match TRBD1. The CDR3 spans 15 residues. Germline loops: CDR1 SGHDT, CDR2 YYEEEE. Trimming at V came to 4 bases and at J to 4 bases, leaving 8 bases not matched to a gene.